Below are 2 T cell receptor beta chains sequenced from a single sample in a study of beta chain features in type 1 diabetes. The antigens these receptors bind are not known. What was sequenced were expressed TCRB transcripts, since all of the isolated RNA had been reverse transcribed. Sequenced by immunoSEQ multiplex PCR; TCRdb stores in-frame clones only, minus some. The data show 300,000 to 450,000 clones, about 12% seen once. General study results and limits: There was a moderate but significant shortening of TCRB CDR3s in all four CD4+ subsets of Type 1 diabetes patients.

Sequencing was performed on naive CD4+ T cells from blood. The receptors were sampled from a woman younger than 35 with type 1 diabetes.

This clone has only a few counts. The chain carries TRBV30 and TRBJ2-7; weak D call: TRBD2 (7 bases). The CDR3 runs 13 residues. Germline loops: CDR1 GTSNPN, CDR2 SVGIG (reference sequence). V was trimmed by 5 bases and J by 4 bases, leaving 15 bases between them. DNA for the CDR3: TGTGCCTGGGGGGTACAGGGAGGGTACGAGCAGTACTTC. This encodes CAWGVQGGYEQYF.

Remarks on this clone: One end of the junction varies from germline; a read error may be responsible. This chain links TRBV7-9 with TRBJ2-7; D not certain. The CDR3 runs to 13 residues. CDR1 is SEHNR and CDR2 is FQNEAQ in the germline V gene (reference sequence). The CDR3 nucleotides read TGTGCCGGCAGCCCCAGTGTTTCCTACGAGCAGTACTTC. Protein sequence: CAGSPSVSYEQYF.